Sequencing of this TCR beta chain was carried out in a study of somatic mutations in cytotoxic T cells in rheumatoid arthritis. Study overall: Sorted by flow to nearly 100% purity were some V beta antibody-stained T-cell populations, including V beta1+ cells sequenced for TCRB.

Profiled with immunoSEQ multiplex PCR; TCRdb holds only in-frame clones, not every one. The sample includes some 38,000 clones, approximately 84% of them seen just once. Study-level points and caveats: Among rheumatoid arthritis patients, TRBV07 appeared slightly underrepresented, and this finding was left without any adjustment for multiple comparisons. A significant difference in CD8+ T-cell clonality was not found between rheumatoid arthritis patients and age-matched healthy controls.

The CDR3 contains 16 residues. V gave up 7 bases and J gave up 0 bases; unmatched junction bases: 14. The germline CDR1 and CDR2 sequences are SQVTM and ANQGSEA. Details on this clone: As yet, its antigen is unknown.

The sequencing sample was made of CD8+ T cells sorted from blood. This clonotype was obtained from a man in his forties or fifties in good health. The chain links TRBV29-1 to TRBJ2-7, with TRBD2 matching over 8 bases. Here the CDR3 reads CSAVGVETSDSYEQYF. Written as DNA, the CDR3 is TGCAGCGCAGTAGGGGTCGAGACTAGCGACTCCTACGAGCAGTACTTC.